The rows below give T cell receptor beta chains drawn from one sample of a study of OX40 agonist ivuxolimab in advanced cancers. Clones were sequenced by immunoSEQ multiplex PCR, and TCRdb holds only the in-frame ones, with some missing. Of roughly 81,000 clones listed, 85% to 95% are singletons. The sequencing used CD4+ or CD8+ T cells sorted from blood, collected in a trial of the OX40 agonist ivuxolimab. The source is an adult with an advanced solid tumor such as melanoma, head and neck, liver or kidney cancer. The CDR3 runs from the conserved cysteine through the conserved F or W. D genes are given only for firm matches. Some rows have no size entry. The others give once, few or many, or a class for an expanded clone.

D gene: TRBD1; V gene: TRBV11-1; J gene: TRBJ1-1; clone size: -; CDR3 protein: CASRYTGGTEAFF; CDR3 DNA: TGTGCCAGCAGATACACAGGGGGCACTGAAGCTTTCTTT
D gene: TRBD2; V gene: TRBV4-3; J gene: TRBJ2-1; clone size: -; CDR3 protein: CASSQDHRWLAGDSEQFF; CDR3 DNA: TGCGCCAGCAGCCAAGATCATAGGTGGCTAGCGGGAGATTCTGAGCAGTTCTTC
D gene: -; V gene: TRBV11-2; J gene: TRBJ1-1; clone size: -; CDR3 protein: CASSLKDGLNTEAFF; CDR3 DNA: TGTGCCAGCAGCTTAAAAGACGGCTTGAACACTGAAGCTTTCTTT
D gene: -; V gene: TRBV7-9; J gene: TRBJ2-2; clone size: -; CDR3 protein: CASSPEAASNTGELFF; CDR3 DNA: TGTGCCAGCAGCCCTGAGGCGGCCTCGAACACCGGGGAGCTGTTTTTT
D gene: TRBD2; V gene: TRBV13; J gene: TRBJ2-2; clone size: -; CDR3 protein: CASSSGLAGDLNTGELFF; CDR3 DNA: TGTGCCAGCAGCTCGGGACTAGCGGGAGATTTGAACACCGGGGAGCTGTTTTTT
D gene: TRBD2; V gene: TRBV4-3; J gene: TRBJ2-2; clone size: -; CDR3 protein: CASSQDHWQLAGATNTGELFF; CDR3 DNA: TGCGCCAGCAGCCAAGATCACTGGCAACTAGCGGGAGCGACGAACACCGGGGAGCTGTTTTTT
D gene: TRBD2; V gene: TRBV9; J gene: TRBJ2-3; clone size: -; CDR3 protein: CASSVQRGTDTQYF; CDR3 DNA: TGTGCCAGCAGCGTTCAGCGGGGTACAGATACGCAGTATTTT
D gene: -; V gene: TRBV6-5; J gene: TRBJ1-6; clone size: once; CDR3 protein: CASSYGWESQNSPLHF; CDR3 DNA: TGTGCCAGCAGTTACGGGTGGGAGTCTCAAAATTCACCCCTCCACTTT
D gene: TRBD1; V gene: TRBV7-9; J gene: TRBJ2-7; clone size: -; CDR3 protein: CASSLARQGGHEQYF; CDR3 DNA: TGTGCCAGCAGCTTAGCGCGACAGGGGGGCCACGAGCAGTACTTC
D gene: -; V gene: TRBV4-2; J gene: TRBJ2-7; clone size: -; CDR3 protein: CASSQPTSYEQYF; CDR3 DNA: TGTGCCAGCAGCCAACCGACATCCTACGAGCAGTACTTC
D gene: -; V gene: TRBV7-9; J gene: TRBJ1-2; clone size: -; CDR3 protein: CASSLGAGLGRYYGYTF; CDR3 DNA: TGTGCCAGCAGCTTAGGGGCAGGCCTGGGGAGGTACTATGGCTACACCTTC
D gene: TRBD1; V gene: TRBV5-6; J gene: TRBJ2-7; clone size: -; CDR3 protein: CASSLGTGPYEQYF; CDR3 DNA: TGTGCCAGCAGCTTGGGGACAGGTCCCTACGAGCAGTACTTC
D gene: TRBD2; V gene: TRBV11-3; J gene: TRBJ2-7; clone size: -; CDR3 protein: CASSLEASGMAYEQYF; CDR3 DNA: TGTGCCAGCAGCTTAGAGGCTAGCGGGATGGCCTACGAGCAGTACTTC
D gene: -; V gene: TRBV11-2; J gene: TRBJ1-1; clone size: -; CDR3 protein: CASSLTGFVTEAFF; CDR3 DNA: TGTGCCAGCAGCTTAACAGGGTTTGTAACTGAAGCTTTCTTT
D gene: -; V gene: TRBV5-1; J gene: TRBJ1-1; clone size: -; CDR3 protein: CASSLTQWGVNTEAFF; CDR3 DNA: TGCGCCAGCAGCCTAACCCAATGGGGGGTCAACACTGAAGCTTTCTTT
D gene: TRBD2; V gene: TRBV15; J gene: TRBJ2-7; clone size: once; CDR3 protein: CATSRSTPTSGPYEQYF; CDR3 DNA: TGTGCCACCAGCAGATCAACTCCGACTAGCGGGCCCTACGAGCAGTACTTC
D gene: -; V gene: TRBV6-1; J gene: TRBJ2-1; clone size: -; CDR3 protein: CASSVDRVGRGYNEQFF; CDR3 DNA: TGTGCCAGCAGTGTCGACAGGGTGGGGAGGGGATACAATGAGCAGTTCTTC
D gene: -; V gene: TRBV11-3; J gene: TRBJ2-2; clone size: -; CDR3 protein: CASSWDSGSTRELFF; CDR3 DNA: TGTGCCAGCAGTTGGGACAGCGGGAGTACCCGGGAGCTGTTTTTT
D gene: TRBD1; V gene: TRBV19; J gene: TRBJ2-7; clone size: -; CDR3 protein: CASSHRGVYEQYF; CDR3 DNA: TGTGCCAGTAGCCACAGGGGGGTCTACGAGCAGTACTTC
D gene: TRBD2; V gene: TRBV7-8; J gene: TRBJ2-1; clone size: -; CDR3 protein: CASSLANRLAGIDNEQFF; CDR3 DNA: TGTGCCAGCAGCTTAGCTAATCGACTAGCGGGGATTGACAATGAGCAGTTCTTC
D gene: -; V gene: TRBV7-9; J gene: TRBJ2-7; clone size: -; CDR3 protein: CASSYLRTAAYEQYF; CDR3 DNA: TGTGCCAGCAGCTACCTCCGGACAGCGGCCTACGAGCAGTACTTC
D gene: -; V gene: TRBV9; J gene: TRBJ2-7; clone size: -; CDR3 protein: CASSVGLLNSYEQYF; CDR3 DNA: TGTGCCAGCAGCGTAGGGCTATTGAATTCCTACGAGCAGTACTTC
D gene: TRBD1; V gene: TRBV6-5; J gene: TRBJ1-1; clone size: -; CDR3 protein: CASSYSWDRETEAFF; CDR3 DNA: TGTGCCAGCAGTTACTCTTGGGACAGGGAGACTGAAGCTTTCTTT
D gene: TRBD2; V gene: TRBV9; J gene: TRBJ2-1; clone size: -; CDR3 protein: CASSGRTSGSYNEQFF; CDR3 DNA: TGTGCCAGCAGCGGCCGGACTAGCGGCTCCTACAATGAGCAGTTCTTC
D gene: -; V gene: TRBV28; J gene: TRBJ1-1; clone size: -; CDR3 protein: CASTWGGTPEMNTEAFF; CDR3 DNA: TGTGCCAGCACCTGGGGTGGGACACCAGAAATGAACACTGAAGCTTTCTTT
D gene: -; V gene: TRBV27; J gene: TRBJ1-1; clone size: -; CDR3 protein: CASSLFSGASTEAFF; CDR3 DNA: TGTGCCAGCAGTTTATTTTCGGGGGCGAGCACTGAAGCTTTCTTT
D gene: -; V gene: TRBV27; J gene: TRBJ2-3; clone size: -; CDR3 protein: CASSFRSSLDTQYF; CDR3 DNA: TGTGCCAGCAGTTTTAGAAGTTCCTTGGATACGCAGTATTTT
D gene: -; V gene: TRBV7-6; J gene: TRBJ2-1; clone size: once; CDR3 protein: CASSAGLLTEQFF; CDR3 DNA: TGTGCCAGCAGCGCGGGACTCCTGACGGAGCAGTTCTTC
D gene: -; V gene: TRBV2; J gene: TRBJ2-1; clone size: once; CDR3 protein: CASSGTGDSDGTYNEQFF; CDR3 DNA: TGTGCCAGCAGTGGGACGGGAGATAGCGACGGAACCTACAATGAGCAGTTCTTC
D gene: -; V gene: TRBV7-6; J gene: TRBJ1-2; clone size: -; CDR3 protein: CASSPGRASGYGYTF; CDR3 DNA: TGTGCCAGCAGCCCCGGCCGGGCCTCGGGATATGGCTACACCTTC
D gene: TRBD2; V gene: TRBV19; J gene: TRBJ2-6; clone size: -; CDR3 protein: CAFSGRTAGANVLTF; CDR3 DNA: TGTGCATTTAGCGGGAGAACGGCTGGGGCCAACGTCCTGACTTTC
D gene: TRBD1; V gene: TRBV7-9; J gene: TRBJ1-2; clone size: -; CDR3 protein: CASSLGDSPNYGYTF; CDR3 DNA: TGTGCCAGCAGCTTGGGGGACAGTCCCAACTATGGCTACACCTTC
D gene: -; V gene: TRBV15; J gene: TRBJ2-6; clone size: few; CDR3 protein: CATSVVQSSGANVLTF; CDR3 DNA: TGTGCCACCAGCGTCGTACAGAGCTCTGGGGCCAACGTCCTGACTTTC
D gene: -; V gene: TRBV6-5; J gene: TRBJ1-5; clone size: -; CDR3 protein: CASSSLQGWPQHF; CDR3 DNA: TGTGCCAGCAGTTCCCTCCAGGGTTGGCCCCAGCATTTT
D gene: TRBD1; V gene: TRBV27; J gene: TRBJ2-7; clone size: -; CDR3 protein: CASSLLGTGSYEQYF; CDR3 DNA: TGTGCCAGCAGTCTCCTCGGGACAGGCTCCTACGAGCAGTACTTC
D gene: TRBD2; V gene: TRBV4-2; J gene: TRBJ2-5; clone size: once; CDR3 protein: CASSQEASGRGETQYF; CDR3 DNA: TGTGCCAGCAGCCAAGAGGCTAGCGGGAGGGGGGAGACCCAGTACTTC
D gene: -; V gene: TRBV9; J gene: TRBJ2-5; clone size: -; CDR3 protein: CASSVWGQKQETQYF; CDR3 DNA: TGTGCCAGCAGCGTTTGGGGACAAAAGCAAGAGACCCAGTACTTC
D gene: -; V gene: TRBV27; J gene: TRBJ1-1; clone size: -; CDR3 protein: CASSFGHMNTEAFF; CDR3 DNA: TGTGCCAGCAGTTTCGGACACATGAACACTGAAGCTTTCTTT
D gene: -; V gene: TRBV14; J gene: TRBJ2-3; clone size: few; CDR3 protein: CASSQQVRSPTDTQYF; CDR3 DNA: TGTGCCAGCAGCCAACAAGTGAGGAGCCCCACAGATACGCAGTATTTT
D gene: -; V gene: TRBV6-5; J gene: TRBJ1-2; clone size: once; CDR3 protein: CASSFGSGHTF; CDR3 DNA: TGTGCCAGCAGCTTCGGCTCTGGCCACACCTTC
D gene: -; V gene: TRBV29-1; J gene: TRBJ2-7; clone size: -; CDR3 protein: CSVGGYEQYF; CDR3 DNA: TGCAGCGTCGGGGGCTACGAGCAGTACTTC
D gene: TRBD1; V gene: TRBV27; J gene: TRBJ2-7; clone size: -; CDR3 protein: CASSFTGDEQYF; CDR3 DNA: TGTGCCAGCAGTTTCACAGGGGACGAGCAGTACTTC
D gene: -; V gene: TRBV11-1; J gene: TRBJ2-5; clone size: -; CDR3 protein: CASSRALAQGDQETQYF; CDR3 DNA: TGTGCCAGCAGCAGGGCGCTAGCGCAAGGCGACCAAGAGACCCAGTACTTC
D gene: -; V gene: TRBV7-9; J gene: TRBJ2-7; clone size: -; CDR3 protein: CASSLAPTYEQYF; CDR3 DNA: TGTGCCAGCAGCTTAGCGCCCACCTACGAGCAGTACTTC
D gene: TRBD2; V gene: TRBV4-2; J gene: TRBJ2-7; clone size: -; CDR3 protein: CASSQEVGTSGNEQYF; CDR3 DNA: TGTGCCAGCAGCCAAGAGGTCGGGACTAGCGGGAACGAGCAGTACTTC
D gene: TRBD1; V gene: TRBV13; J gene: TRBJ1-2; clone size: -; CDR3 protein: CASSAPGQVLYGGTF; CDR3 DNA: TGTGCCAGCAGCGCACCGGGACAGGTTCTATATGGGGGGACCTTC
D gene: -; V gene: TRBV5-4; J gene: TRBJ2-7; clone size: -; CDR3 protein: CASSLGHYEQYF; CDR3 DNA: TGTGCCAGCAGCTTGGGTCACTACGAGCAGTACTTC
D gene: -; V gene: TRBV7-2; J gene: TRBJ2-7; clone size: -; CDR3 protein: CASSLGIPYEQYF; CDR3 DNA: TGTGCCAGCAGCTTAGGGATTCCCTACGAGCAGTACTTC
D gene: -; V gene: TRBV29-1; J gene: TRBJ2-1; clone size: -; CDR3 protein: CSVEGITAWNEQFF; CDR3 DNA: TGCAGCGTTGAAGGTATCACAGCCTGGAATGAGCAGTTCTTC
D gene: -; V gene: TRBV27; J gene: TRBJ1-4; clone size: -; CDR3 protein: CASSYNRATNEKLFF; CDR3 DNA: TGTGCCAGCAGTTATAACAGGGCTACTAATGAAAAACTGTTTTTT
D gene: -; V gene: TRBV5-6; J gene: TRBJ2-7; clone size: -; CDR3 protein: CASSFVAEQYF; CDR3 DNA: TGTGCCAGCAGCTTTGTAGCGGAGCAGTACTTC